This T cell receptor (beta chain) was profiled in a study of blood T cell repertoires in COVID-19. Overall study: Whether acute or convalescent, the COVID-19 samples came from the United States, Italy and Spain.

The CDR3 is 20 residues long. Trimming took 0 bases from V and 2 from J; bases not matched to a gene: 12. The germline V gene has CDR1 SGHTA and CDR2 FQGTGA. Method: immunoSEQ multiplex PCR; TCRdb's copy keeps in-frame clones and lacks some. Altogether roughly 87,000 clones are present, around 85% being singletons, with the ten largest covering approximately 3%. Sequenced input: peripheral blood. This sequence joins TRBV7-3 and TRBJ2-3; 12 nucleotides align to TRBD2. The origin of this receptor is an elderly woman with COVID-19, enrolled during active disease. CDR3 residues: CASSLTTPSGGASTTDTQYF. CDR3 coding DNA: TGTGCCAGCAGCTTAACCACACCTAGCGGGGGGGCCTCTACCACAGATACGCAGTATTTT.